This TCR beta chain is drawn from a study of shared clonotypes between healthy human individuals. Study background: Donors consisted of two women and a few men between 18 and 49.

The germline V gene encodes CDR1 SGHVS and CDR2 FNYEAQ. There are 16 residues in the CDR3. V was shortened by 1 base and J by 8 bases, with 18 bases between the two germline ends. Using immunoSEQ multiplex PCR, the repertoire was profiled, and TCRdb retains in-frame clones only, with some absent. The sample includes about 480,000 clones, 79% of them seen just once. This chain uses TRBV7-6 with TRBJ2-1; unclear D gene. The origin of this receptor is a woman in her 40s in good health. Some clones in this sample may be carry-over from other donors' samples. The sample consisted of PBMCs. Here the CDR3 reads CASSLEAGQVPHEQFF. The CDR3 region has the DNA TGTGCCAGCAGCTTAGAAGCAGGCCAGGTTCCCCATGAGCAGTTCTTC. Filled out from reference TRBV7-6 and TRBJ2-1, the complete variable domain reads GAGVSQSPRYKVTKRGQDVALRCDPISGHVSLYWYRQALGQGPEFLTYFNYEAQQDKSGLPNDRFSAERPEGSISTLTIQRTEQRDSAMYRCASSLEAGQVPHEQFFGPGTRLTVL.